This T cell receptor beta chain was profiled in a study of blood T cell repertoires in COVID-19. TCRdb keeps only in-frame clones here, not all; method: immunoSEQ multiplex PCR. This table holds about 110,000 clones, roughly 84% found once. CDR3 size: 14 residues. The rearrangement uses TRBV21-1 and TRBJ2-7; the listed D gene, TRBD2, was not tested against the DNA. TRBV21-1 is annotated as a pseudogene. The sequencing sample was made of peripheral blood. This TCR was sampled from a woman in her 40s with acute or convalescent COVID-19. The CDR3: CASSKDGGQDEQYF. The CDR3 nucleotides are TGTGCCAGCAGCAAGGACGGGGGTCAGGACGAGCAGTACTTC.